These 26 T cell receptor beta chains originate from one sample sequenced in a study of blood T cells in healthy people across ages. Alongside a J-beta primer mix, a sample-barcoded 5' primer served in a second PCR lasting roughly 7 to 11 cycles. TCRdb independently ran MiXCR on the 5' RACE reads; one entry per CDR3 protein. This table has hundreds of thousands of distinct CDR3 sequences, more than 45% appearing once. The sequencing sample was made of blood. These receptors all come from a woman at least 80 years old in good health.

The chain links TRBV5-1 to TRBJ2-5; D is perhaps TRBD1 or TRBD2 (5 bases each). The end of the DNA aligns better with TRBJ2-7, so the J call may be wrong. The germline V gene encodes CDR1 SGHRS and CDR2 YFSETQ. The CDR3 covers 16 residues. The CDR3 nucleotides read TGCGCCAGCAGTGCCCGGGGCAGGGTCCCTTACAACGAGCAGTACTTC. Residues: CASSARGRVPYNEQYF.

The genes are TRBV6-1 and TRBJ2-7; possible D gene TRBD1, 6 bases. The germline CDR1 and CDR2 sequences are MNHNS and SASEGT. The CDR3 has 14 residues. Trimming shortened V by 8 bases and J by 1 base, and 15 bases separated the two germline ends. The CDR3 nucleotides read TGTGCCAGCTCGGGCAGGGGCCGGTCCTACGAGCAGTACTTC. Translated, it gives CASSGRGRSYEQYF.

This clonotype was counted many times. The chain combines TRBV10-3 with TRBJ2-3; D uncertain. Germline V gene sequence: CDR1 ENHRY, CDR2 SYGVKD. This CDR3 has 13 residues. Deletions cut 0 bases from V and 6 bases from J, with 7 bases between. CDR3 DNA: TGTGCCATCAGTGAGTCGACTCGGGATACGCAGTATTTT. Its translation: CAISESTRDTQYF.

As for this clonotype: Just one base apart from a much larger clone, this may be a read error. The chain carries TRBV5-1 and TRBJ2-3; the match to TRBD2 covers 7 bases. The germline CDR1 and CDR2 sequences are SGHRS and YFSETQ. J was trimmed by 5 bases and V by 3 bases; bases with no gene match: 3. The CDR3 has 13 amino acids. CDR3 nucleotide sequence: TGCGCCAGCAGCTGGGGGGGAGAAGATACGCAGTATTTT. Amino acid sequence: CASSWGGEDTQYF.

This clonotype was counted a few times. J is TRBJ1-4 and V is TRBV29-1; D is unclear. The germline V and J ends were trimmed by 6 bases and 0 bases, with 11 bases remaining between them. CDR1 SQVTM and CDR2 ANQGSEA come from the germline V gene. The CDR3 is made up of 14 amino acids. CDR3 amino acids: CSVKTQPTNEKLFF. DNA for the CDR3: TGCAGCGTCAAAACCCAGCCAACTAATGAAAAACTGTTTTTT.

The rearrangement links TRBV5-7 to TRBJ2-1, with 10 bases matching TRBD2. TRBV5-7 falls under the ORF class, with uncertain function. The CDR3 extends over 16 amino acids. V gave up 4 bases and J gave up 7 bases; unmatched junction bases: 11. The CDR3 DNA reads TGTGCCAGCAGCCCCAAAGCGGGGGGGCCGAATAATGAGCAGTTCTTC. The encoded protein is CASSPKAGGPNNEQFF.

This clonotype occurred many times. The chain employs TRBV27 and TRBJ2-5, with D unresolved. From germline, CDR1 is MNHEY and CDR2 SMNVEV (reference sequence). The V and J ends lost 4 bases and 1 base respectively, with 7 bases between them. The CDR3 loop spans 13 amino acids. The CDR3 loop reads CASSSIIQETQYF. The CDR3 DNA sequence: TGTGCCAGCAGTTCCATAATCCAAGAGACCCAGTACTTC.

With regard to this clonotype: A much larger clone lies a single base off, so this may be a read error. The rearrangement links TRBV5-1 to TRBJ1-5; TRBD1 is a possible D gene (6 bases). CDR1 and CDR2 (germline): SGHRS, YFSETQ. CDR3 length equals 15 residues. V gave up 3 bases and J gave up 5 bases, with 15 bases separating them. DNA of the CDR3: TGCGCCAGCAGCTGGGGACCGCAGGGGTATCAGCCCCAGCATTTT. This codes for CASSWGPQGYQPQHF.

This clonotype was counted once. CDR3 nucleotides: TGTGCCAGCAGTTACGAGGGGGTTGGTGACTATGGCTACACCTTC. Amino acid sequence: CASSYEGVGDYGYTF. V and J are TRBV6-5 and TRBJ1-2, with D possibly being TRBD1 (6 bases). Trimming shortened V by 2 bases and J by 3 bases, and 13 bases separated the two germline ends. The CDR3 sequence is 15 residues long. In germline, CDR1 is MNHEY, CDR2 SVGAGI.

This clonotype was seen only a few times. The V call is TRBV7-3, the J call TRBJ1-4; D remains ambiguous. Per the germline V gene, CDR1 is SGHTA and CDR2 is FQGTGA. This CDR3 spans 18 amino acids. V lost 5 bases, J lost 7 bases, and 26 bases lay in between. The CDR3 region has the DNA TGTGCCAGCAGCCCCAACACGCCCACGGCGCGCGAGGGTGAAAAACTGTTTTTT. Translation: CASSPNTPTAREGEKLFF.

This chain uses TRBV6-6 with TRBJ1-1; D gene uncertain. The germline CDR1 and CDR2 sequences are MNHNY and SVGAGI (reference sequence). V was clipped by 2 bases and J by 4 bases, with 17 bases between them. This CDR3 spans 16 amino acids. CDR3 nucleotide sequence: TGTGCCAGCAGTTACCGGATCTTCGAAGGCCCCACTGAAGCTTTCTTT. It encodes CASSYRIFEGPTEAFF.

The chain combines TRBV5-6 with TRBJ1-6, with 7 nucleotides matching TRBD1. Unmatched junction bases numbered 8, after V lost 4 bases and J lost 7 bases. This CDR3 spans 15 amino acids. Per germline, CDR1 SGHDT and CDR2 YYEEEE. CDR3 protein: CASSRADRENSPLHF. The DNA for the CDR3 is TGTGCCAGCAGCAGAGCTGACAGGGAAAATTCACCCCTCCACTTT.

The rearrangement links TRBV7-3 to TRBJ2-1; possibly TRBD1 for D (5 bases). The CDR3 covers 16 residues. Germline V gene lookup returns CDR1 SGHTA and CDR2 FQGTGA. V dropped 6 bases and J dropped 9 bases, with 24 bases sitting between them. The CDR3 here is CASRLGSGAFWSEQFF. DNA for the CDR3: TGTGCCAGCAGGCTCGGAAGTGGGGCTTTTTGGAGTGAGCAGTTCTTC.

This chain links TRBV20-1 with TRBJ2-1; tentatively, D is TRBD1 (5 bases). The CDR3 runs 12 residues. Between the trimmed V and J ends, which lost 3 bases and 7 bases, there was a span of 10 bases. Germline V gives CDR1 DFQATT, CDR2 SNEGSKA (reference sequence). The CDR3 DNA reads TGCAGTGCTAGTCAGGGCACGAATGAGCAGTTCTTC. Encoded protein: CSASQGTNEQFF.

This clonotype was observed at least ten times. CDR3 sequence (DNA): TGTGCCAGCAGCCGAACTAGTGATCAAGAGACCCAGTACTTC. As protein: CASSRTSDQETQYF. V and J are TRBV4-2 and TRBJ2-5; D is possibly TRBD2 (5 bases). Germline CDR1 LGHNA, CDR2 YNFKEQ. This CDR3 contains 14 residues. Trimming cost V 4 bases and J 2 bases, with 11 bases left between them.

The chain combines TRBV7-2 with TRBJ2-3, with 15 bases matching TRBD2. The CDR3 is made up of 18 amino acids. The J segment lost 2 bases and the V segment lost 6 bases, leaving 9 bases of the junction unmatched. From germline, CDR1 is SGHTA and CDR2 FQGNSA. This CDR3 reads CASSPGTSGGQITDTQYF. The DNA of the CDR3 is TGTGCCAGCAGTCCCGGGACTAGCGGGGGGCAGATCACAGATACGCAGTATTTT. Full variable domain (rest looked up from reference TRBV7-2 and TRBJ2-3): GAGVSQSPSNKVTEKGKDVELRCDPISGHTALYWYRQSLGQGLEFLIYFQGNSAPDKSGLPSDRFSAERTGGSVSTLTIQRTQQEDSAVYLCASSPGTSGGQITDTQYFGPGTRLTVL.

This clonotype was seen repeatedly, ten times or more. The chain couples TRBV5-1 to TRBJ2-3, with 9 bases matching TRBD1. The junction had 2 bases not matched to a gene; V was cut back by 0 bases and J by 0 bases. Germline V lookup: CDR1 SGHRS, CDR2 YFSETQ. This CDR3 contains 16 residues. CDR3 in DNA: TGCGCCAGCAGCTTGGGGACAGGGGCGAGCACAGATACGCAGTATTTT. Its translation is CASSLGTGASTDTQYF.

This clonotype was seen a single time. The rearrangement uses TRBV28 and TRBJ2-2; D ambiguous. The germline gives CDR1 MDHEN, CDR2 SYDVKM. V lost 3 bases, J lost 7 bases, and 9 bases lay in between. This CDR3 has 13 amino acids. The CDR3 nucleotides are TGTGCCAGCAGTTTCCCCCTATTCGGGGAGCTGTTTTTT. Protein: CASSFPLFGELFF.

The genes are TRBV20-1 and TRBJ2-5; D is perhaps TRBD2 (6 bases). Germline loops: CDR1 DFQATT, CDR2 SNEGSKA (reference sequence). This CDR3 region has 13 residues. V was trimmed by 0 bases and J by 11 bases, leaving 16 bases between them. CDR3 loop: CSAREPGRYEQYF. CDR3 bases: TGCAGTGCTAGAGAACCAGGGAGGTATGAGCAGTACTTC.

Comment on this clonotype: A much bigger clone sits one base away, suggesting this may be a read error. The rearrangement uses TRBV3-1 and TRBJ2-1, with TRBD2 identical over 9 bases. V lost 4 bases and J lost 12; bases outside the gene matches: 13. Germline-derived CDR1 and CDR2 are LGHDT and YNNKEL (reference sequence). The CDR3 is 15 residues long. CDR3 protein: CASSLLAGKTRGQFF. The CDR3 DNA reads as TGTGCCAGCAGCCTGCTAGCGGGAAAGACGAGAGGGCAGTTCTTC.

This rearrangement joins TRBV5-1 to TRBJ1-4; D uncertain. The CDR3 runs to 14 residues. The germline CDR1 and CDR2 sequences are SGHRS and YFSETQ. The V gene lost 0 bases and the J gene lost 5 bases, with 8 bases spanning the gap. The CDR3 nucleotides read TGCGCCAGCAGCTTGGTGACACCGAATGAAAAACTGTTTTTT. Protein product: CASSLVTPNEKLFF.

The chain links TRBV29-1 to TRBJ2-3, with D perhaps matching TRBD1 (5 bases). V was cut by 7 bases and J by 4 bases, with 12 bases left in between. Germline V gene sequence: CDR1 SQVTM, CDR2 ANQGSEA. The CDR3 has 12 residues. The CDR3 reads CSAQGSPDTQYF. The CDR3 DNA reads TGCAGCGCGCAGGGTTCCCCAGATACGCAGTATTTT.

The sample holds many counts of this clonotype. The chain has TRBV20-1 and TRBJ1-2, with D possibly TRBD1 on 5 matching bases. The CDR3 consists of 13 residues. Trimming took 3 bases from V and 1 from J, leaving 9 bases between them. Germline lookup yields CDR1 DFQATT and CDR2 SNEGSKA (reference sequence). The CDR3 DNA reads as TGCAGTGCTAGGGCAGGGATTAACTATGGCTACACCTTC. It codes for CSARAGINYGYTF.

With respect to this clonotype: The junction departs from germline at one end; a sequencing error may be responsible. The J gene is TRBJ1-4, the V gene TRBV5-4; the D gene is possibly TRBD1 (5 bases). The CDR3 is made up of 14 amino acids. Germline V gives CDR1 SGHNT, CDR2 YYREEE (reference sequence). CDR3 sequence (DNA): TGCGCCAGCAGCTTAGGTCGGACAAGCGAAAAACTGTTTTTT. This translates into CASSLGRTSEKLFF.

With regard to this clonotype: A much larger clone differs from this one at a single base, so this may be a read error. This chain joins TRBV25-1 and TRBJ1-4; D may be TRBD1 (5 bases). Germline V lookup: CDR1 MGHDK, CDR2 SYGVNS. This CDR3 comprises 14 residues. The CDR3 DNA reads as TGTGCCTGCAGTGAACAGGCGAGAAATGAAAAACTGTTTTTT. This gives the protein CACSEQARNEKLFF.

This clonotype was picked up many times. CDR3 nucleotide sequence: TGTGCCAGCAGTTCAGTTGGGACAGGGATTTTAAATGAGCAGTTCTTC. Residues: CASSSVGTGILNEQFF. This sequence joins TRBV12-3 or TRBV12-4 and TRBJ2-1, with 9 bases aligning to TRBD1. With V trimmed by 4 bases and J by 7 bases, 11 bases remained unmatched. This CDR3 comprises 16 residues.